The present T cell receptor (beta chain) was sequenced within a study of blood T cells in healthy people across ages. This clonotype came up a few times. Combining a sample-barcoded 5' primer with a J-beta primer mix, a second PCR ran for roughly 6 to 12 cycles. TCRdb used MiXCR to reprocess the 5' RACE reads, holding one entry per CDR3 protein. The table records approximately 1.5 million distinct CDR3 sequences, 42% of them present only once. The CDR3 sequence is 14 residues long. V lost 6 bases to trimming and J lost 2 bases, with 12 bases between them. Germline CDR1 MNHEY, CDR2 SVGAGI. The sequence was obtained from a woman aged 18-29 years in good health. V is TRBV6-5 and J is TRBJ2-3; D is possibly TRBD2 (5 bases). Input material: blood. CDR3 bases: TGTGCCAGCAGACCGGGATTCTACACAGATACGCAGTATTTT. This sequence encodes CASRPGFYTDTQYF.